These 19 T cell receptor beta chains were all obtained from the same sample, sequenced in a study of cytomegalovirus exposure and HLA in healthy donors. The PCR used 60 Vbeta and 13 Jbeta primers. Measured with immunoSEQ multiplex PCR; TCRdb has only the in-frame clones, and not every one. The data show around 120,000 clones, around 78% seen once. The sample consisted of PBMCs. The source is a woman aged 45-60 years in good health and CMV-seronegative.

V usage is TRBV25-1 and J usage is TRBJ1-1; no firm D call. This CDR3 has 14 amino acids. V lost 11 bases and J 0 bases, leaving 16 bases between the germline ends. CDR1 and CDR2 (germline): MGHDK, SYGVNS. CDR3 protein: CAGNPGGLNTEAFF. CDR3 nucleotide sequence: TGTGCCGGCAACCCGGGAGGGTTGAACACTGAAGCTTTCTTT.

The J gene is TRBJ2-5, the V gene TRBV6-1, with D possibly TRBD2 on 5 matching bases. The CDR3 is 14 residues long. Germline V CDR1 and CDR2: MNHNS, SASEGT. Trimming removed 6 bases at V and 1 base at J, with 12 bases between. CDR3 loop: CASRPSGIQETQYF. In DNA, the CDR3 is TGTGCCAGCAGGCCTTCGGGGATCCAAGAGACCCAGTACTTC.

This clone was counted between two and nine times. The genes are TRBV7-2 and TRBJ1-1; a possible D gene is TRBD1 (6 bases). Germline V gene sequence: CDR1 SGHTA, CDR2 FQGNSA. V was shortened by 6 bases and J by 7 bases, with 18 bases between the two germline ends. The CDR3 has 14 amino acids. The chain's CDR3 is CASRTQGSPGEAFF. The CDR3 nucleotides read TGTGCCAGCAGAACCCAGGGGTCGCCGGGTGAAGCTTTCTTT.

The chain links TRBV2 to TRBJ2-1, with D perhaps matching TRBD1 (6 bases). V gave up 6 bases and J gave up 5 bases, with 14 bases separating them. The CDR3 has 14 residues. Germline-derived CDR1 and CDR2 are SNHLY and FYNNEI. CDR3 amino acids: CASRHRVKNNEQFF. The CDR3 DNA sequence: TGTGCCAGCAGGCACAGGGTTAAGAACAATGAGCAGTTCTTC.

This clone turned up a few times. The CDR3 bases are TGTGCCAGCAGTAGTCAGGGTCAGCCCCAGCATTTT. This encodes CASSSQGQPQHF. The chain has TRBV28 and TRBJ1-5, with D maybe TRBD1 (5 bases). Trimming left V 5 bases short and J 6 bases short, with 8 bases between. Germline CDR1 reads MDHEN; CDR2 reads SYDVKM. The CDR3 has 12 residues. Looking up the rest from reference TRBV28 and TRBJ1-5 gives the full variable domain: DVKVTQSSRYLVKRTGEKVFLECVQDMDHENMFWYRQDPGLGLRLIYFSYDVKMKEKGDIPEGYSVSREKKERFSLILESASTNQTSMYLCASSSQGQPQHFGDGTRLSIL.

This chain joins TRBV18 and TRBJ1-1; 7 bases fit TRBD1. This CDR3 region has 16 residues. Per the germline V gene, CDR1 is KGHSH and CDR2 is LQKENI. V lost 4 bases and J lost 1; bases outside the gene matches: 9. The CDR3 nucleotides are TGTGCCAGCTCACTGTTTGGAGGGGGCGAGAACACTGAAGCTTTCTTT. It yields the protein CASSLFGGGENTEAFF. The variable domain in full, with the rest retrieved from reference TRBV18 and TRBJ1-1, is NAGVMQNPRHLVRRRGQEARLRCSPMKGHSHVYWYRQLPEEGLKFMVYLQKENIIDESGMPKERFSAEFPKEGPSILRIQQVVRGDSAAYFCASSLFGGGENTEAFFGQGTRLTVV.

The V gene is TRBV29-1, the J gene TRBJ2-3; perhaps TRBD1 as D (5 bases). V lost 6 bases, J lost 1 base, and 8 bases lay in between. Germline V gene lookup returns CDR1 SQVTM and CDR2 ANQGSEA. The CDR3 loop spans 12 amino acids. CDR3 nucleotides: TGCAGCGTCCCCAGGGGCACAGATACGCAGTATTTT. Its translation is CSVPRGTDTQYF.

Many counts were recorded for this clone. V and J are TRBV4-3 and TRBJ1-3, with TRBD1 identical over 7 bases. V gave up 4 bases and J gave up 0 bases; unmatched junction bases: 6. The germline V gene has CDR1 LGHNA and CDR2 YSLEER. This CDR3 has 16 residues. The DNA for the CDR3 is TGCGCCAGCAGCCCGGACCGGGACAGCTCTGGAAACACCATATATTTT. Amino acid sequence: CASSPDRDSSGNTIYF.

The chain carries TRBV27 and TRBJ2-7; D might be TRBD2 (5 bases). V gave up 5 bases and J gave up 0 bases, with 11 bases separating them. Per the germline V gene, CDR1 is MNHEY and CDR2 is SMNVEV (reference sequence). The CDR3 extends over 14 amino acids. The CDR3 DNA reads TGTGCCAGCAGTCCCACGGGGAGCTCCTACGAGCAGTACGTC. It encodes CASSPTGSSYEQYV.

V gene TRBV7-2 combines with J gene TRBJ1-4, with 10 bases that match TRBD1. CDR1 SGHTA and CDR2 FQGNSA come from the germline V gene. This CDR3 comprises 16 residues. V lost 5 bases, J lost 6 bases, and 9 bases stayed unmatched. DNA for the CDR3: TGTGCCAGCAGCCGGGACAGGGGCCGAAGCTATGAAAAACTGTTTTTT. Encoded protein: CASSRDRGRSYEKLFF.

This clone occurred a few times. V and J are TRBV19 and TRBJ2-5; TRBD2 matches 11 bases. Germline lookup yields CDR1 LNHDA and CDR2 SQIVND (reference sequence). V shed 4 bases and J 4 bases; nucleotides not matched to a gene: 8. CDR3 length: 16 residues. CDR3 protein: CASSKGSGRALETQYF. CDR3 in DNA: TGTGCCAGTAGTAAGGGTAGCGGGAGGGCCCTAGAGACCCAGTACTTC. Combining the CDR3 with reference TRBV19 and TRBJ2-5 gives the whole variable domain DGGITQSPKYLFRKEGQNVTLSCEQNLNHDAMYWYRQDPGQGLRLIYYSQIVNDFQKGDIAEGYSVSREKKESFPLTVTSAQKNPTAFYLCASSKGSGRALETQYFGPGTRLLVL.

This clone was found a few times. An end of the junction differs from the germline gene, which may be a read error. DNA of the CDR3: TGTGCTAGCAGCCCCAGCGGGAGTGGGCTGGAGACCCAGTACTTC. Translated, it gives CASSPSGSGLETQYF. The rearrangement links TRBV7-7 to TRBJ2-5; 8 bases agree with TRBD2. The CDR3 covers 15 residues. Germline CDR1 reads SSHAT; CDR2 reads FNYEAQ (reference sequence). Full variable domain (outside the CDR3, taken from reference TRBV7-7 and TRBJ2-5): GAGVSQSPRYKVTKRGQDVTLRCDPISSHATLYWYQQALGQGPEFLTYFNYEAQPDKSGLPSDRFSAERPEGSISTLTIQRTEQRDSAMYRCASSPSGSGLETQYFGPGTRLLVL.

This sequence joins TRBV7-2 and TRBJ1-5; D gene uncertain. Germline CDR1 is SGHTA and CDR2 is FQGNSA. This CDR3 has 16 amino acids. Deletions cut 4 bases from V and 2 bases from J, with 15 bases between. CDR3 in amino acids: CASSSIGVLGNQPQHF. Here the CDR3 DNA reads TGTGCCAGCAGCTCTATCGGGGTCCTGGGCAATCAGCCCCAGCATTTT.

This clone showed up just a few times. V is TRBV7-2 and J is TRBJ1-1; no clear D. Between the trimmed V and J ends, which lost 5 bases and 11 bases, there was a span of 21 bases. Germline CDR1 and CDR2: SGHTA and FQGNSA. The CDR3 has 14 residues. This CDR3 reads CASSQDNGPCGAFF. CDR3 nucleotides: TGTGCCAGCAGCCAGGATAATGGGCCCTGCGGGGCTTTCTTT.

The rearrangement uses TRBV6-6 and TRBJ2-7, with D maybe TRBD1 (6 bases). CDR1 MNHNY and CDR2 SVGAGI come from the germline V gene (reference sequence). There are 13 residues in the CDR3. Between the trimmed V and J ends, which lost 5 bases and 5 bases, there was a span of 13 bases. The CDR3 region has the DNA TGTGCCAGCAGTCTCATTGGACAGAACGAGCAGTACTTC. As protein: CASSLIGQNEQYF.

The chain combines TRBV6-5 with TRBJ2-7, with 9 nucleotides matching TRBD1. The CDR3 length is 14 residues. CDR1 and CDR2 (germline): MNHEY, SVGAGI. V lost 5 bases, J lost 4 bases, and 6 bases stayed unmatched. CDR3 coding DNA: TGTGCCAGCAGTGCGGGACAGGGAGGGTACGAGCAGTACTTC. This encodes CASSAGQGGYEQYF.

This chain joins TRBV15 and TRBJ2-7; D may be TRBD1 (6 bases). There are 18 residues in the CDR3. Deletions cut 0 bases from V and 2 bases from J, with 20 bases between. The germline gives CDR1 LNHNV, CDR2 YYDKDF (reference sequence). The CDR3 reads CATSRDLADSGTTYEQYF. The CDR3 DNA reads as TGTGCCACCAGCAGAGATCTTGCGGACAGTGGGACAACCTACGAGCAGTACTTC.

This clone was found once. The rearrangement uses TRBV18 and TRBJ2-7; D gene ambiguous. Germline V lookup: CDR1 KGHSH, CDR2 LQKENI. The CDR3 runs to 14 residues. The V gene lost 3 bases and the J gene lost 0 bases, with 9 bases spanning the gap. CDR3 nucleotide sequence: TGTGCCAGCTCACCGTCGGGTATCTCCTACGAGCAGTACTTC. This sequence encodes CASSPSGISYEQYF.

The CDR3 sequence: CASSAYSGMLTDTQYF. CDR3 DNA: TGTGCCAGCAGCGCCTATAGCGGGATGTTGACAGATACGCAGTATTTT. V is TRBV9 and J is TRBJ2-3; the match to TRBD2 covers 8 bases. The CDR3 length is 16 residues. The J segment lost 3 bases and the V segment lost 3 bases, leaving 9 bases of the junction unmatched. Germline CDR1 SGDLS, CDR2 YYNGEE.